The 14 T cell receptor beta chains reported below all come from one sample, sequenced in a study of blood T cell repertoires in COVID-19. The assay was immunoSEQ multiplex PCR, and TCRdb's table has in-frame clones only and misses some. Of some 140,000 clones detected, 84% appear once; the ten largest clones hold 2% to 2.5%. Sequences were obtained from PBMCs or T cells enriched from blood (not recorded which). The receptors derive from a man between 35 and 55 years old with acute COVID-19.

This clone was detected only once. The chain links TRBV10-3 to TRBJ2-3; the match to TRBD2 covers 7 bases. V lost 0 bases, J lost 4 bases, and 7 bases stayed unmatched. Germline V CDR1 and CDR2: ENHRY, SYGVKD. The CDR3 is 16 amino acids. The CDR3 here is CAISESGGGSSDTQYF. Written as DNA, the CDR3 is TGTGCCATCAGTGAGTCTGGGGGGGGGAGTTCAGATACGCAGTATTTT.

CDR3 protein: CASSPQGSNKGYTF. CDR3 DNA sequence: TGTGCCAGCAGCCCCCAGGGGTCTAATAAGGGCTACACCTTC. The genes are TRBV7-3 and TRBJ1-2; maybe TRBD1 (6 bases). Trimming cost V 5 bases and J 8 bases, with 18 bases left between them. In germline, CDR1 is SGHTA, CDR2 FQGTGA. The CDR3 extends over 14 amino acids. The whole variable domain, remainder taken from reference TRBV7-3 and TRBJ1-2, is GAGVSQTPSNKVTEKGKYVELRCDPISGHTALYWYRQSLGQGPEFLIYFQGTGAADDSGLPNDRFFAVRPEGSVSTLKIQRTERGDSAVYLCASSPQGSNKGYTFGSGTRLTVV.

The rearrangement links TRBV4-2 to TRBJ1-1; no clear D. This CDR3 contains 15 residues. Trimming took off 0 bases at V and 2 bases at J, with 10 bases between the two ends. Germline CDR1 is LGHNA and CDR2 is YNFKEQ. For the CDR3, the DNA is TGTGCCAGCAGCCAAGATCGAGGACTTAACACTGAAGCTTTCTTT. Its translation: CASSQDRGLNTEAFF.

This chain connects TRBV6-5 to TRBJ1-5; the match to TRBD1 covers 7 bases. This CDR3 is built from 15 residues. The ends lost 6 bases at V and 0 bases at J; junction bases unmatched: 5. Germline V gives CDR1 MNHEY, CDR2 SVGAGI. The CDR3 sequence: CASSRTGNSNQPQHF. In DNA form, the CDR3 reads TGTGCCAGCAGCCGGACAGGAAATAGCAATCAGCCCCAGCATTTT.

This rearrangement joins TRBV6-1 to TRBJ1-2; D is undetermined. Trimming removed 3 bases at V and 2 bases at J, with 7 bases between. The CDR3 is 13 amino acids. Germline V gene data show CDR1 as MNHNS and CDR2 as SASEGT. CDR3 sequence: CASSEGRNYGYTF. As DNA, the CDR3 is TGTGCCAGCAGTGAGGGGAGAAACTATGGCTACACCTTC.

This chain uses TRBV6-5 with TRBJ1-1, with 7 bases fitting TRBD1. From germline, CDR1 is MNHEY and CDR2 SVGAGI. V was pared by 5 bases and J by 8 bases, with 8 bases of the junction left unmatched. CDR3 length equals 13 residues. Here the CDR3 DNA reads TGTGCCAGCAGTACCCAGGGGGGTTCGGAAGCTTTCTTT. It specifies CASSTQGGSEAFF.

The chain uses TRBV28 and TRBJ1-2, with 9 bases aligning to TRBD1. The CDR3 runs 16 residues. Unmatched junction bases numbered 13, after V lost 7 bases and J lost 4 bases. Germline V gives CDR1 MDHEN, CDR2 SYDVKM. The CDR3 DNA reads TGTGCCAGCAATACCCCCGGGACAGGGTCTTTCTATGGCTACACCTTC. Translating gives CASNTPGTGSFYGYTF.

The V call is TRBV18, the J call TRBJ2-7, with D unclear. CDR1 KGHSH and CDR2 LQKENI come from the germline V gene. The CDR3 is 14 amino acids. Trimming took off 6 bases at V and 2 bases at J, with 14 bases between the two ends. CDR3 protein: CASSPPILTYEQYF. The CDR3, as DNA: TGTGCCAGCTCCCCCCCGATCCTAACCTACGAGCAGTACTTC.

J is TRBJ2-7 and V is TRBV9; tentatively, D is TRBD1 (6 bases). Germline CDR1 and CDR2: SGDLS and YYNGEE. V was pared by 0 bases and J by 1 base, with 8 bases between. The CDR3 is 14 residues long. In DNA, the CDR3 is TGTGCCAGCAGCGTAGTAGGGGGATCCTACGAGCAGTACTTC. It encodes CASSVVGGSYEQYF.

The V gene is TRBV6-6, the J gene TRBJ1-1, with D unclear. This CDR3 region has 13 residues. Germline loops: CDR1 MNHNY, CDR2 SVGAGI (reference sequence). V was cut by 3 bases and J by 0 bases, with 5 bases left in between. CDR3 DNA: TGTGCCAGCAGTTATCAGATGAACACTGAAGCTTTCTTT. It encodes CASSYQMNTEAFF.

This clone was seen a single time. The chain couples TRBV6-5 to TRBJ2-3; 7 nucleotides agree with TRBD2. The CDR3 consists of 15 residues. In germline, CDR1 is MNHEY, CDR2 SVGAGI. V lost 0 bases and J lost 2; bases outside the gene matches: 2. CDR3: CASSYSGLFTDTQYF. Written as DNA, the CDR3 is TGTGCCAGCAGTTACTCGGGACTATTCACAGATACGCAGTATTTT.

V and J are TRBV28 and TRBJ2-1; no clear D. The CDR3 spans 11 residues. The V gene's germline CDR1 is MDHEN and CDR2 SYDVKM. The germline V and J ends were trimmed by 7 bases and 6 bases, with 7 bases remaining between them. This CDR3 reads CASTDSNEQFF. DNA of the CDR3: TGTGCCAGCACAGACTCCAATGAGCAGTTCTTC.

CDR3 nucleotide sequence: TGCGCCAGCAGTGAGAATCAGGTCTCGGAGCAGTACTTC. Translating gives CASSENQVSEQYF. The chain uses TRBV10-1 and TRBJ2-7; D unresolved. Germline V gene data show CDR1 as WNHNN and CDR2 as SYGVQD (reference sequence). V gave up 2 bases and J gave up 7 bases, with 12 bases separating them. CDR3 length: 13 residues.

The V call is TRBV6-1, the J call TRBJ2-5; weak D call: TRBD2 (5 bases). V dropped 1 base and J dropped 2 bases, with 11 bases sitting between them. CDR1 is MNHNS and CDR2 is SASEGT in the germline V gene. The CDR3 has 15 residues. The DNA for the CDR3 is TGTGCCAGCAGTGAAGAGGACTTAAGGCAAGAGACCCAGTACTTC. Its protein is CASSEEDLRQETQYF.